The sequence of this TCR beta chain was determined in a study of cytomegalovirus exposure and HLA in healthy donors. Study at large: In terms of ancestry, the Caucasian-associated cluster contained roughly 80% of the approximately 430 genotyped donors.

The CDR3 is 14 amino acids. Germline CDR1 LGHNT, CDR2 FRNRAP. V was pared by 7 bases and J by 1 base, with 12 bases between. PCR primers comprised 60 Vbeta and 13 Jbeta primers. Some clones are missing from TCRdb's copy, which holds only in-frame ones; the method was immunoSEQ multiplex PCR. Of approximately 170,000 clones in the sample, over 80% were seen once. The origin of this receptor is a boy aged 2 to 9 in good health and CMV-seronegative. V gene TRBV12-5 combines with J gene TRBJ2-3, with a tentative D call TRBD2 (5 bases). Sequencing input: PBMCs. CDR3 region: CASEFGSGTDTQYF. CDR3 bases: TGTGCTAGTGAGTTCGGTAGCGGCACAGATACGCAGTATTTT.